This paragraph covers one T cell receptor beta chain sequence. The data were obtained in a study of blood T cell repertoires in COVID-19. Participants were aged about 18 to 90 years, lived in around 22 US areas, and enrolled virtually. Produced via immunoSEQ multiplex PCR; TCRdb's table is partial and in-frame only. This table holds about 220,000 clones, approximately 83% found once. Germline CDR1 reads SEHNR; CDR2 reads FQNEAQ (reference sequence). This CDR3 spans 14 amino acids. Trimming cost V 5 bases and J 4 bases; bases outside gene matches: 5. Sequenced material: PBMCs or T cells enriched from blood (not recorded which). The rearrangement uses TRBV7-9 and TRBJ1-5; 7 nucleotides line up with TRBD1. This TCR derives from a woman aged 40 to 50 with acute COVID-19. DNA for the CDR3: TGTGCCAGCAGCCCCTCAGGGGGGAATCAGCCCCAGCATTTT. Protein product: CASSPSGGNQPQHF. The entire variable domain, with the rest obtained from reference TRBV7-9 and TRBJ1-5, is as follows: DTGVSQNPRHKITKRGQNVTFRCDPISEHNRLYWYRQTLGQGPEFLTYFQNEAQLEKSRLLSDRFSAERPKGSFSTLEIQRTEQGDSAMYLCASSPSGGNQPQHFGDGTRLSIL.